The rows below give T cell receptor beta chains drawn from one sample of a study of T cells after yellow fever vaccination. Each CDR3 protein gets one entry after TCRdb re-called the 5' RACE reads with MiXCR. Of some 390,000 distinct CDR3 sequences listed, over 15% are singletons. The sample was PBMCs, taken before the yellow fever booster vaccination. These receptors were taken from a young man who received the YFV17D yellow fever vaccine. Each CDR3 is given with its conserved first and last residue. D genes are given only for firm matches. Only some rows state a clone size, as once, few, many or a class for expanded clones.

abundance: .; v_gene: TRBV29-1; d_gene: .; j_gene: TRBJ1-1; CDR3nt: TGCAGCGTTCCCATATACTGGGGGCGGACTGAAGCTTTCTTT; CDR3aa: CSVPIYWGRTEAFF
abundance: few; v_gene: TRBV4-1; d_gene: .; j_gene: TRBJ2-1; CDR3nt: TGCGCCAGCAGCCAAGTCGTCACAGCCAATGAGCAGTTCTTC; CDR3aa: CASSQVVTANEQFF
abundance: few; v_gene: TRBV24-1; d_gene: .; j_gene: TRBJ2-1; CDR3nt: TGTGCCACCAGTGAGGCTAGCGGGACAGGGGTTATCGATGAGCAGTTCTTC; CDR3aa: CATSEASGTGVIDEQFF
abundance: few; v_gene: TRBV20-1; d_gene: .; j_gene: TRBJ1-2; CDR3nt: TGCAGTGCTAGGGGATATAAGGGCTATGGCTACACCTTC; CDR3aa: CSARGYKGYGYTF
abundance: few; v_gene: TRBV24-1; d_gene: .; j_gene: TRBJ2-6; CDR3nt: TGTGCCACCAGTGATTTTTCAGGCGGGGCCAACGTCCTGACTTTC; CDR3aa: CATSDFSGGANVLTF
abundance: few; v_gene: TRBV7-9; d_gene: TRBD1; j_gene: TRBJ1-5; CDR3nt: TGTGCCAGCAGCGCGGGGACAGGGGACGAGCCCCAGCATTTT; CDR3aa: CASSAGTGDEPQHF
abundance: many; v_gene: TRBV7-2; d_gene: .; j_gene: TRBJ2-3; CDR3nt: TGTGCCAGCAGCCCAACCCACACAGATACGCAGTATTTT; CDR3aa: CASSPTHTDTQYF
abundance: few; v_gene: TRBV24-1; d_gene: .; j_gene: TRBJ1-1; CDR3nt: TGTGCCACCAGTGAGGCCGGGACTCAGGTCAGGAACACTGAAGCTTTCTTT; CDR3aa: CATSEAGTQVRNTEAFF
abundance: .; v_gene: TRBV12-3/TRBV12-4; d_gene: TRBD1; j_gene: TRBJ2-7; CDR3nt: TGTGCCAGCAGTTTCGGACAGGGGGCGATCGAGCAGTACTTC; CDR3aa: CASSFGQGAIEQYF
abundance: .; v_gene: TRBV7-6; d_gene: .; j_gene: TRBJ2-7; CDR3nt: TGTGCCAGCAGCTTAGGGGACTCCGCCTACGAGCAGTACTTC; CDR3aa: CASSLGDSAYEQYF
abundance: few; v_gene: TRBV28; d_gene: .; j_gene: TRBJ2-5; CDR3nt: TGTGCCAGCAGTTTGGAGGGGTCGGCAGGGACCCAGTACTTC; CDR3aa: CASSLEGSAGTQYF
abundance: .; v_gene: TRBV11-2; d_gene: .; j_gene: TRBJ1-2; CDR3nt: TGTGCCAGCAGCTTAGATCTGGGGTCCGATGGCTACACCTTC; CDR3aa: CASSLDLGSDGYTF
abundance: .; v_gene: TRBV29-1; d_gene: TRBD2; j_gene: TRBJ2-2; CDR3nt: TGCAGCGTTGAAGTTGAGCGGGGGGTGAACACCGGGGAGCTGTTTTTT; CDR3aa: CSVEVERGVNTGELFF
abundance: .; v_gene: TRBV18; d_gene: .; j_gene: TRBJ1-2; CDR3nt: TGTGCCAGCTCACCGTACTACAGGGAAGGCTACACCTTC; CDR3aa: CASSPYYREGYTF
abundance: many; v_gene: TRBV4-1; d_gene: TRBD2; j_gene: TRBJ2-1; CDR3nt: TGCGCCAGCAGCCGAGGGGGACTAGCGGCCCTAGGTAATGAGCAGTTCTTC; CDR3aa: CASSRGGLAALGNEQFF
abundance: few; v_gene: TRBV27; d_gene: .; j_gene: TRBJ2-7; CDR3nt: TGTGCCAGCAGTCTGACAGTCTCCTACGAGCAGTACTTC; CDR3aa: CASSLTVSYEQYF
abundance: .; v_gene: TRBV29-1; d_gene: .; j_gene: TRBJ2-7; CDR3nt: TGCAGCGTTGAAGGGTATAGCTCGGTTGGCGAGCAGTACTTC; CDR3aa: CSVEGYSSVGEQYF
abundance: few; v_gene: TRBV10-2; d_gene: .; j_gene: TRBJ2-5; CDR3nt: TGCGCCAGCAGTGCCCTCGTCAGGGGGGAAGAGACCCAGTACTTC; CDR3aa: CASSALVRGEETQYF
abundance: .; v_gene: TRBV6-1; d_gene: .; j_gene: TRBJ1-3; CDR3nt: TGTGCCAGCAGGGCAGCGTTCTCTGGAAACACCATATATTTT; CDR3aa: CASRAAFSGNTIYF
abundance: .; v_gene: TRBV18; d_gene: .; j_gene: TRBJ1-2; CDR3nt: TGTGCCAGCTCCTCCGGCGGATCTGGGGGCCTATATGGCTACACCTTC; CDR3aa: CASSSGGSGGLYGYTF
abundance: few; v_gene: TRBV3-1; d_gene: TRBD1; j_gene: TRBJ2-5; CDR3nt: TGTGCCAGCAGCCTTTCGGACAGGGGGATTCGGGAGACCCAGTACTTC; CDR3aa: CASSLSDRGIRETQYF
abundance: .; v_gene: TRBV5-1; d_gene: .; j_gene: TRBJ2-7; CDR3nt: TGCGCCAGCATGTATGCTGGGGGGCACTACACCTACGAGCAGTACTTC; CDR3aa: CASMYAGGHYTYEQYF
abundance: few; v_gene: TRBV21-1; d_gene: .; j_gene: TRBJ2-2; CDR3nt: TGTGCCAGCAGAGCTAGGGGGGGGAACACCGGGGAGCTGTTTTTT; CDR3aa: CASRARGGNTGELFF
abundance: few; v_gene: TRBV7-2; d_gene: TRBD1; j_gene: TRBJ2-1; CDR3nt: TGTGCCAGCAGCTCATTCTTGGGACAGTACAATGAGCAGTTCTTC; CDR3aa: CASSSFLGQYNEQFF
abundance: few; v_gene: TRBV9; d_gene: .; j_gene: TRBJ1-1; CDR3nt: TGTGCCAGCAGCGTAGTGGACACTGAAGCTTTCTTT; CDR3aa: CASSVVDTEAFF
abundance: few; v_gene: TRBV7-3; d_gene: TRBD1; j_gene: TRBJ1-1; CDR3nt: TGTGCCAGCAGCCTCCGACAGGGGGCGCCCACTGAAGCTTTCTTT; CDR3aa: CASSLRQGAPTEAFF
abundance: .; v_gene: TRBV23-1; d_gene: .; j_gene: TRBJ2-3; CDR3nt: TGCGCCAGCAGTCAATCGACAGGACTAAACACAGATACGCAGTATTTT; CDR3aa: CASSQSTGLNTDTQYF
abundance: few; v_gene: TRBV29-1; d_gene: .; j_gene: TRBJ2-1; CDR3nt: TGCAGCGTTGACCCTAGCTCCTACAATGAGCAGTTCTTC; CDR3aa: CSVDPSSYNEQFF
abundance: few; v_gene: TRBV11-2; d_gene: .; j_gene: TRBJ1-1; CDR3nt: TGTGCCAGCAGTATTACAGGGAGGAACACTGAAGCTTTCTTT; CDR3aa: CASSITGRNTEAFF
abundance: .; v_gene: TRBV11-1; d_gene: TRBD1; j_gene: TRBJ1-3; CDR3nt: TGTGCCAGCAGCGAGACAGGGGGAAACACCATATATTTT; CDR3aa: CASSETGGNTIYF
abundance: few; v_gene: TRBV5-1; d_gene: .; j_gene: TRBJ2-3; CDR3nt: TGCGCCAGCAGCTTGGGTCAGCTTACAGATACGCAGTATTTT; CDR3aa: CASSLGQLTDTQYF
abundance: few; v_gene: TRBV5-1; d_gene: TRBD1; j_gene: TRBJ2-2; CDR3nt: TGCGCCAGCAAGGAGACAGGGTCGAACGGGGAGCTGTTTTTT; CDR3aa: CASKETGSNGELFF
abundance: few; v_gene: TRBV6-1; d_gene: .; j_gene: TRBJ2-3; CDR3nt: TGTGCCAGCAGTATTCAGGTGGGGACAGATACGCAGTATTTT; CDR3aa: CASSIQVGTDTQYF
abundance: few; v_gene: TRBV5-4; d_gene: TRBD1; j_gene: TRBJ1-1; CDR3nt: TGTGCCAGCAGCTATCCGGGACAGCGGGGGGCTGAAGCTTTCTTT; CDR3aa: CASSYPGQRGAEAFF
abundance: few; v_gene: TRBV4-2; d_gene: .; j_gene: TRBJ2-1; CDR3nt: TGTGCCAGCAGCCAAGACGGTTTCCTCAATGAGCAGTTCTTC; CDR3aa: CASSQDGFLNEQFF
abundance: few; v_gene: TRBV12-3/TRBV12-4; d_gene: .; j_gene: TRBJ2-2; CDR3nt: TGTGCCAGCACCCCGGATGGCGGGGACAACACCGGGGAGCTGTTTTTT; CDR3aa: CASTPDGGDNTGELFF
abundance: .; v_gene: TRBV12-3/TRBV12-4; d_gene: .; j_gene: TRBJ2-5; CDR3nt: TGTGCCAGCAGCCGAGGCTCTGTCCAAGAGACCCAGTACTTC; CDR3aa: CASSRGSVQETQYF
abundance: .; v_gene: TRBV15; d_gene: .; j_gene: TRBJ1-6; CDR3nt: TGTGCCACCAGCAGAGGGTTCGGGGGGAATTCACCCCTCCACTTT; CDR3aa: CATSRGFGGNSPLHF
abundance: few; v_gene: TRBV10-2; d_gene: .; j_gene: TRBJ2-1; CDR3nt: TGCGCCATCGGGTTGGGAGGCAGCAATGAGCAGTTCTTC; CDR3aa: CAIGLGGSNEQFF
abundance: few; v_gene: TRBV20-1; d_gene: TRBD2; j_gene: TRBJ2-1; CDR3nt: TGCAGTGCTAGGAACTCGCGGGGGGGCCGTTACAATGAGCAGTTCTTC; CDR3aa: CSARNSRGGRYNEQFF
abundance: .; v_gene: TRBV7-9; d_gene: .; j_gene: TRBJ1-1; CDR3nt: TGTGCCAGCAGGTCAACATCGAACACTGAAGCTTTCTTT; CDR3aa: CASRSTSNTEAFF
abundance: .; v_gene: TRBV20-1; d_gene: .; j_gene: TRBJ2-2; CDR3nt: TGCAGTGCTAGAGACCTCGGGGGAGTGAACACCGGGGAGCTGTTTTTT; CDR3aa: CSARDLGGVNTGELFF
abundance: once; v_gene: TRBV4-3; d_gene: .; j_gene: TRBJ2-2; CDR3nt: TGCGCCAGCAGGACTCGACACAACACCGGGGAGCTGTTTTTT; CDR3aa: CASRTRHNTGELFF
abundance: .; v_gene: TRBV12-3/TRBV12-4; d_gene: .; j_gene: TRBJ2-5; CDR3nt: TGTGCCAGCGGCCGAGACAGAGACCAAGAGACCCAGTACTTC; CDR3aa: CASGRDRDQETQYF
abundance: many; v_gene: TRBV7-6; d_gene: .; j_gene: TRBJ1-1; CDR3nt: TGTGCCAGCAGCTTAGGAGGGCTCAACACTGAAGCTTTCTTT; CDR3aa: CASSLGGLNTEAFF
abundance: few; v_gene: TRBV27; d_gene: .; j_gene: TRBJ2-1; CDR3nt: TGTGCCAGCGGGACACGGAACTACAATGAGCAGTTCTTC; CDR3aa: CASGTRNYNEQFF
abundance: .; v_gene: TRBV5-1; d_gene: TRBD1; j_gene: TRBJ2-7; CDR3nt: TGCGCCAGCAGCTTCCCGGGACAGGGCGACGAGCAGTACTTC; CDR3aa: CASSFPGQGDEQYF
abundance: few; v_gene: TRBV7-8; d_gene: .; j_gene: TRBJ1-6; CDR3nt: TGTGCCAGCAGCTTATGGGAGGGGAAGCCACCCCTCCACTTT; CDR3aa: CASSLWEGKPPLHF
abundance: .; v_gene: TRBV5-1; d_gene: TRBD2; j_gene: TRBJ2-4; CDR3nt: TGCGCCAGCAGCTTGCCGGGACTAGCTGGGGGCATTCAGTACTTC; CDR3aa: CASSLPGLAGGIQYF
abundance: .; v_gene: TRBV7-3; d_gene: .; j_gene: TRBJ1-2; CDR3nt: TGTGCCAGCAGCTATGGTTCTGGATATGGCTACACCTTC; CDR3aa: CASSYGSGYGYTF
abundance: .; v_gene: TRBV20-1; d_gene: TRBD1; j_gene: TRBJ1-4; CDR3nt: TGCAGTGCTCCGACAGGGGTTAATGAAAAACTGTTTTTT; CDR3aa: CSAPTGVNEKLFF
abundance: few; v_gene: TRBV5-1; d_gene: .; j_gene: TRBJ2-2; CDR3nt: TGCGCCAGCAGCATAGGGGCTTCGAACACCGGGGAGCTGTTTTTT; CDR3aa: CASSIGASNTGELFF
abundance: few; v_gene: TRBV20-1; d_gene: TRBD2; j_gene: TRBJ2-7; CDR3nt: TGCAGTGCGCCGAGACTAGCGGGGACCTACGAGCAGTACTTC; CDR3aa: CSAPRLAGTYEQYF
abundance: once; v_gene: TRBV5-4; d_gene: .; j_gene: TRBJ2-7; CDR3nt: TGTGCCAGCAGCCGGGAGATAGGAAGCTCCTACGAGCAGTACTTC; CDR3aa: CASSREIGSSYEQYF
abundance: .; v_gene: TRBV7-2; d_gene: .; j_gene: TRBJ2-5; CDR3nt: TGTGCCAGCATGCGGGCCCCCAGCGGAGAGACCCAGTACTTC; CDR3aa: CASMRAPSGETQYF
abundance: .; v_gene: TRBV20-1; d_gene: .; j_gene: TRBJ1-6; CDR3nt: TGCAGTGCTAGAGGGACAGAGGGAAGTTCACCCCTCCACTTT; CDR3aa: CSARGTEGSSPLHF
abundance: many; v_gene: TRBV11-2; d_gene: TRBD1; j_gene: TRBJ1-2; CDR3nt: TGTGCCAGCAGCTTATCGACAGGGTCCTATGGCTACACCTTC; CDR3aa: CASSLSTGSYGYTF
abundance: few; v_gene: TRBV20-1; d_gene: .; j_gene: TRBJ2-3; CDR3nt: TGCAGTGCAGCTAGACTATGGCCCACAGATACGCAGTATTTT; CDR3aa: CSAARLWPTDTQYF
abundance: .; v_gene: TRBV20-1; d_gene: .; j_gene: TRBJ1-1; CDR3nt: TGCAGTGCTAGATCCAGCGCGGGGGTCACTGAAGCTTTCTTT; CDR3aa: CSARSSAGVTEAFF
abundance: .; v_gene: TRBV10-3; d_gene: .; j_gene: TRBJ1-2; CDR3nt: TGTGCCATCAGGCCCGAGGACAGTTTCTATGGCTACACCTTC; CDR3aa: CAIRPEDSFYGYTF